The clone carrying this TCR beta chain was seen ten or more times. The data were obtained in a study of blood T cell repertoires in COVID-19. Study details: Donors in the United States, Italy and Spain gave samples during acute or convalescent COVID-19.

V was cut by 0 bases and J by 8 bases, with 13 bases left in between. Looked up from germline, CDR1 is LNHDA and CDR2 is SQIVND (reference sequence). This CDR3 region has 14 residues. Per the original data handling: Reference gene primers were amplified, and this amplification served to estimate nucleated cell counts. Sequencing used immunoSEQ multiplex PCR; TCRdb keeps in-frame clones, though not all of them. From that table come the V and J calls and clone size; the DNA was used to work out D and trimming. The data contain some 130,000 clones, around three quarters of them seen just once; the ten biggest clones take up roughly a tenth.

V gene TRBV19 combines with J gene TRBJ1-2; D is uncertain. This sequence was found in a human donor in a cohort sampled during active COVID-19. Sequencing was done on a sample of peripheral blood. The CDR3 DNA follows: TGTGCCAGTAGTATAGATTGGCGGACGGGAGGCTACACCTTC. Amino acids: CASSIDWRTGGYTF.